This T cell receptor (beta chain) emerged from a study of T cell changes during pregnancy in multiple sclerosis. The CDR3 has 11 residues. Germline V gene data show CDR1 as SQVTM and CDR2 as ANQGSEA. After removal of 1 base from V and 13 bases from J, the junction contained 5 bases not matched to a gene. Method: immunoSEQ multiplex PCR; TCRdb's copy keeps in-frame clones and lacks some. This table holds 75,000 to 90,000 clones, 91% found once. The input for sequencing was PBMCs, taken in the first trimester of pregnancy. The receptor comes from a female donor in good health, serving as a control in a pregnancy study. Some clones in this sample may be carry-over from other donors' samples. V gene TRBV29-1 combines with J gene TRBJ1-2; 8 nucleotides line up with TRBD1. DNA for the CDR3: TGCAGCGTTGAAGGACAGGGGTCAGCCACCTTC. Translated: CSVEGQGSATF.